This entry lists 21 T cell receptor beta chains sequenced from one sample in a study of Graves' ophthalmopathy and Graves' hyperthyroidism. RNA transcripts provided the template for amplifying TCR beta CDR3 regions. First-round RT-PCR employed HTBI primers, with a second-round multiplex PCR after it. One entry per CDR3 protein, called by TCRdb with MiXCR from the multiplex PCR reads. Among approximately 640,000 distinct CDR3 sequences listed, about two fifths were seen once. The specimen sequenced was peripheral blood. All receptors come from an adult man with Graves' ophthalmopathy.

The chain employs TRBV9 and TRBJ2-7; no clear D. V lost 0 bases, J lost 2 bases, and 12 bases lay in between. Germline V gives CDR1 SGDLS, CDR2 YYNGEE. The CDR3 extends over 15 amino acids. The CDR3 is CASSVGLGRAYEQYF. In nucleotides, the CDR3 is TGTGCCAGCAGCGTAGGATTAGGCAGAGCCTACGAGCAGTACTTC.

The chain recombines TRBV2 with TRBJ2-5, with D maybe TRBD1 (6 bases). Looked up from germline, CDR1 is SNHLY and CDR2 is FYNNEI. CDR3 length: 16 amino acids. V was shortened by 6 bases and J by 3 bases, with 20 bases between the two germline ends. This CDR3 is CASSLQGNFLEETQYF. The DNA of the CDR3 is TGTGCCAGCAGCTTGCAGGGGAATTTTTTGGAAGAGACCCAGTACTTC.

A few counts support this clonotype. The CDR3 sequence: CASSPGTSGRAGYF. For the CDR3, the DNA is TGTGCCAGCAGCCCCGGGACTAGCGGGAGGGCCGGGTACTTC. This chain uses TRBV3-1 with TRBJ2-5; 16 bases line up with TRBD2. Germline CDR1 is LGHDT and CDR2 is YNNKEL (reference sequence). After removal of 4 bases from V and 13 bases from J, the junction contained 6 bases not matched to a gene. This CDR3 region has 14 residues.

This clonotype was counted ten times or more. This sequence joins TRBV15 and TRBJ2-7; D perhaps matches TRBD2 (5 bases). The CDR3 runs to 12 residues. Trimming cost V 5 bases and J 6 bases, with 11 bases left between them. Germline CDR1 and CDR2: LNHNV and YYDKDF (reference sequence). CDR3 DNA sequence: TGTGCCACCAGCGACTACAGATCCGAGCAGTACTTC. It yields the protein CATSDYRSEQYF.

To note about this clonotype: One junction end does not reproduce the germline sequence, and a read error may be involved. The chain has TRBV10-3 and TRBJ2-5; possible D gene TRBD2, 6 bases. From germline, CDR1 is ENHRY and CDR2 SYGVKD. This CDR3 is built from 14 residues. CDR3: CASSPQGGRGTQYF. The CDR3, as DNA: TGTGCCAGCAGTCCCCAGGGAGGCCGAGGGACCCAGTACTTC.

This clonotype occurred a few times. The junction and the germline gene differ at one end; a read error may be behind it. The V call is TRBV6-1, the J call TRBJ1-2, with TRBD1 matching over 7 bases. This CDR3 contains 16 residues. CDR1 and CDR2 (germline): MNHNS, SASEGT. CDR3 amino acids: CASREGRQGANYGYTF. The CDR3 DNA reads TGTGCCAGCAGGGAAGGGCGACAGGGAGCTAACTATGGCTACACCTTC.

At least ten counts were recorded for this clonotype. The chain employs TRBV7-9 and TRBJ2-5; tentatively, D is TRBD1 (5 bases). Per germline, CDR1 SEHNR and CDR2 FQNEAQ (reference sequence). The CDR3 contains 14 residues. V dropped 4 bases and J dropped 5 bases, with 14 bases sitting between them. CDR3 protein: CASSSGAGMETQYF. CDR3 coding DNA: TGTGCCAGCAGCTCTGGGGCAGGGATGGAGACCCAGTACTTC.

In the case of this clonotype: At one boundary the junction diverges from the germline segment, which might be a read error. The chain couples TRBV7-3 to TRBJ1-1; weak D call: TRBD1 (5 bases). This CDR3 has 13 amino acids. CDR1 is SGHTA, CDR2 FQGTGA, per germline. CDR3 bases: TGCGCCAACAGCCAAGTTGGGGGGACTGAAGCTTTCTTT. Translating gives CANSQVGGTEAFF.

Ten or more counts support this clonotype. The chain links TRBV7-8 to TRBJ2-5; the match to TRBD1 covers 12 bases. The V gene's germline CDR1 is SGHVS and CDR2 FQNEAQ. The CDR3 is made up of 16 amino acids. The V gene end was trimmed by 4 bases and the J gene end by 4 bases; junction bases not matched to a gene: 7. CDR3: CASSWGGQGAGETQYF. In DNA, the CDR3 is TGTGCCAGCAGCTGGGGGGGACAGGGGGCCGGAGAGACCCAGTACTTC.

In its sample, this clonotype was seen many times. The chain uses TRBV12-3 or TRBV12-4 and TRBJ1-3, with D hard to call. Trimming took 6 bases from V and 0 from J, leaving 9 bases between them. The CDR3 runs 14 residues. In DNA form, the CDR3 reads TGTGCCAGCAGCTCGAGGTTCTCTGGAAACACCATATATTTT. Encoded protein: CASSSRFSGNTIYF.

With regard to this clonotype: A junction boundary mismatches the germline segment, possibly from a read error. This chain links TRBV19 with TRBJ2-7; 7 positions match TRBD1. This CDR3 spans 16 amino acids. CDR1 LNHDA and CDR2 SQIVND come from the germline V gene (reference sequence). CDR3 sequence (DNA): TGCGCCAGCAGCCAAGATCGGACAGGAGACTCCTACGAGCAGTACTTC. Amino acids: CASSQDRTGDSYEQYF.

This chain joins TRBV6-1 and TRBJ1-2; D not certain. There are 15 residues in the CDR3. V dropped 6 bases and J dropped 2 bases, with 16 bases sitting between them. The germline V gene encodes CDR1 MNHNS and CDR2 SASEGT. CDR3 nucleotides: TGTGCCAGCAGACAACGATCGAACTTGAACTATGGCTACACCTTC. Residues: CASRQRSNLNYGYTF.

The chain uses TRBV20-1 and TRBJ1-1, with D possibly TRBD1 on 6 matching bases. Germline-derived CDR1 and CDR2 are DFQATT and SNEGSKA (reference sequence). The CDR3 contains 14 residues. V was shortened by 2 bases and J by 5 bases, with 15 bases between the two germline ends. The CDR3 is CSARTTGSGTEAFF. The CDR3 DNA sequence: TGCAGTGCTAGAACAACAGGGTCAGGGACTGAAGCTTTCTTT.

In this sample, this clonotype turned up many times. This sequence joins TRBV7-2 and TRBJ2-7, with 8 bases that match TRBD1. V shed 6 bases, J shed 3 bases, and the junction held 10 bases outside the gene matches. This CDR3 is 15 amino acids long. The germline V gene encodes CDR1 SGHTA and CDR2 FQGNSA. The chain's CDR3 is CASSTGTGSFYEQYF. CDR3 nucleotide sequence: TGTGCCAGCAGTACGGGGACAGGATCGTTCTACGAGCAGTACTTC.

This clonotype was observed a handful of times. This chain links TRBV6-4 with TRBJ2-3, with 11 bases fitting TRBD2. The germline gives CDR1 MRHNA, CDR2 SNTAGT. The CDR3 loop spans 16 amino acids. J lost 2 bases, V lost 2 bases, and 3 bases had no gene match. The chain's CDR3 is CASSDLAGGPTDTQYF. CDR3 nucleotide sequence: TGTGCCAGCAGTGACCTAGCGGGAGGCCCCACAGATACGCAGTATTTT.

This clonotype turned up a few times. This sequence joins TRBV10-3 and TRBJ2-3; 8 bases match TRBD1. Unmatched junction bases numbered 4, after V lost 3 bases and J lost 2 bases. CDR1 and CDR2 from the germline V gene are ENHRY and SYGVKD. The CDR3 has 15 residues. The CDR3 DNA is TGTGCCATCAGTGACCGGGACAGGACCACAGATACGCAGTATTTT. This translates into CAISDRDRTTDTQYF.

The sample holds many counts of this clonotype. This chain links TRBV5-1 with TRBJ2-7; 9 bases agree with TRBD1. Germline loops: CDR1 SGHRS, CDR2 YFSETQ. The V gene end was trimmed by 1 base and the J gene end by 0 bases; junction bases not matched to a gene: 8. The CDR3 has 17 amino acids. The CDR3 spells CASSLLSPGQGSYEQYF. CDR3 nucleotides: TGCGCCAGCAGCTTGCTCTCCCCGGGACAGGGCTCCTACGAGCAGTACTTC.

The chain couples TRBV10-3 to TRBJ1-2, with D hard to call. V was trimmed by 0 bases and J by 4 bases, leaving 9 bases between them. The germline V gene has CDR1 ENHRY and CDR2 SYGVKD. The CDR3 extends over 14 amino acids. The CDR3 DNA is TGTGCCATCAGTGAGTCGGTGGGGTTCTATGGCTACACCTTC. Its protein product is CAISESVGFYGYTF.

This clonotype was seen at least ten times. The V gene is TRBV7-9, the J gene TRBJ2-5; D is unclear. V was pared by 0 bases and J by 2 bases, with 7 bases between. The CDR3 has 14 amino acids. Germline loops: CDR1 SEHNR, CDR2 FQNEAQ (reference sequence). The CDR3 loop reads CASSLALGQETQYF. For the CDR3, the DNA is TGTGCCAGCAGCTTAGCTTTGGGGCAAGAGACCCAGTACTTC.

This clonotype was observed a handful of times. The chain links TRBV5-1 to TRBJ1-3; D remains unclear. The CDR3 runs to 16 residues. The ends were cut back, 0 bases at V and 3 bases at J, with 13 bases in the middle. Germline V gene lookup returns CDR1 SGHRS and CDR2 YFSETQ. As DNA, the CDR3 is TGCGCCAGCAGCTTGGCGCCCAGCCAGTTTGGAAACACCATATATTTT. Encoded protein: CASSLAPSQFGNTIYF. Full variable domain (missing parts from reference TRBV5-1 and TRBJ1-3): KAGVTQTPRYLIKTRGQQVTLSCSPISGHRSVSWYQQTPGQGLQFLFEYFSETQRNKGNFPGRFSGRQFSNSRSEMNVSTLELGDSALYLCASSLAPSQFGNTIYFGEGSWLTVV.

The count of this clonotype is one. CDR3 amino acids: CASVDAGGGETQYF. The CDR3 nucleotides read TGTGCCAGCGTTGATGCGGGGGGTGGAGAGACCCAGTACTTC. This chain uses TRBV7-2 with TRBJ2-5, with 8 bases fitting TRBD2. CDR3 length: 14 residues. Germline V gene data show CDR1 as SGHTA and CDR2 as FQGNSA. Trimming at V came to 8 bases and at J to 4 bases, leaving 9 bases not matched to a gene.